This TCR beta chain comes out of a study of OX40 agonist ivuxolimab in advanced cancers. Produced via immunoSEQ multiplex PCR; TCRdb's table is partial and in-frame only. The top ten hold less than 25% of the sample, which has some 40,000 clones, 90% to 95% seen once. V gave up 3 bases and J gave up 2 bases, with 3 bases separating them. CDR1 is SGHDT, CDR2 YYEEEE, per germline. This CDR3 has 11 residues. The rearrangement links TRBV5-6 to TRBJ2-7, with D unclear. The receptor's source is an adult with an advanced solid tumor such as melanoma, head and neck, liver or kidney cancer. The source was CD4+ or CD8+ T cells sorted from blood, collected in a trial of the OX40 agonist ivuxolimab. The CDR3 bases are TGTGCCAGCAGCTCAACCTACGAGCAGTACTTC. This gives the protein CASSSTYEQYF.